The clone carrying this TCR beta chain showed up just a few times. Its antigen remains unknown. CDR1 and CDR2 from the germline V gene are SEHNR and FQNEAQ (reference sequence). This CDR3 has 14 residues. Trimming left V 3 bases short and J 0 bases short, with 8 bases between. The data are from a study of CD8+ T cells in alopecia areata. Study overall: Among treated patients, severity was scored by affected scalp area percentage. Study-level results: Patients showed less clear TCR sequence sharing than mice, possibly partly because of HLA diversity. Uncertainty remains about how baseline CD8+ expansion links to response, with one nonresponder.

Sequencing used cDNA as its template, made by extracting RNA and reverse transcribing it. Method: immunoSEQ multiplex PCR; TCRdb's copy keeps in-frame clones and lacks some. In the table there are roughly 120,000 clones, less than 75% of which are singletons. Regarding treatment: oral pan-JAK inhibitor, 5-10 mg twice daily. The J gene is TRBJ1-1, the V gene TRBV7-9; no definite D call. The source is a human donor with alopecia areata. The input for sequencing was CD8+ T cells sorted from blood, taken at week 4, from a patient treated with tofacitinib. The CDR3 region has the DNA TGTGCCAGCAGCTTGGGCGACATGAACACTGAAGCTTTCTTT. This gives the protein CASSLGDMNTEAFF.